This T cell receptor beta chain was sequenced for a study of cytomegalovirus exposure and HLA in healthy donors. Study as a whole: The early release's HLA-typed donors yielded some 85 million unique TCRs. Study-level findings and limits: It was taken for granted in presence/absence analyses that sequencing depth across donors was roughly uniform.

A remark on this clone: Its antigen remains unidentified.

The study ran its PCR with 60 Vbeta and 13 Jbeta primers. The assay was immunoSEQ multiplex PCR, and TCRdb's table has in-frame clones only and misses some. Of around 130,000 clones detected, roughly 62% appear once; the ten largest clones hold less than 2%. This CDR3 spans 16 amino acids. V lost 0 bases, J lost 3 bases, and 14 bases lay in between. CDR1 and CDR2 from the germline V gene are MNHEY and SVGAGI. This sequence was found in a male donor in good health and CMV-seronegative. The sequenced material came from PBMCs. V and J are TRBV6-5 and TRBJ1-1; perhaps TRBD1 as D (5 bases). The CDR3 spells CASSYSGLMRYTEAFF. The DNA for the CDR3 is TGTGCCAGCAGTTACTCGGGACTCATGAGGTACACTGAAGCTTTCTTT.